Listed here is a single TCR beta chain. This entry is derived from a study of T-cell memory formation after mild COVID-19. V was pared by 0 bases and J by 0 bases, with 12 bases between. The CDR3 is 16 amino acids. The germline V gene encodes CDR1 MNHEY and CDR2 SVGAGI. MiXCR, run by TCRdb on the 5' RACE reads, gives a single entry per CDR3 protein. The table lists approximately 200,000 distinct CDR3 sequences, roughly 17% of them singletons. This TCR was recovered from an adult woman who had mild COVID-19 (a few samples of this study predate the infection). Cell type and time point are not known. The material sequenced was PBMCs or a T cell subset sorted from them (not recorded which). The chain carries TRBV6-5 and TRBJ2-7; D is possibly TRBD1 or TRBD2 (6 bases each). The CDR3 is CASSYSGGPSSYEQYF. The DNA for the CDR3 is TGTGCCAGCAGTTACTCGGGGGGCCCCAGCTCCTACGAGCAGTACTTC.